These 20 T cell receptor beta chains came from one sample sequenced in a study of blood T cell repertoires in COVID-19. Generated by immunoSEQ multiplex PCR, the TCRdb table keeps only in-frame clones and is missing some. The profile shows 100,000 to 150,000 clones, roughly nine tenths of them singletons. Sequencing input: peripheral blood. These receptors were obtained from a man between 50 and 59 years old with COVID-19, enrolled during active disease.

The V gene is TRBV12-3 or TRBV12-4, the J gene TRBJ2-2; D is uncertain. The CDR3 is 11 residues long. V lost 10 bases to trimming and J lost 7 bases, with 10 bases between them. The CDR3 DNA sequence: TGTGCCACCTTCGCGAACGGGGAGCTGTTTTTT. Its protein is CATFANGELFF.

This chain connects TRBV28 to TRBJ2-7, with a tentative D call TRBD2 (7 bases). CDR1 and CDR2 from the germline V gene are MDHEN and SYDVKM. The CDR3 consists of 12 residues. Trimming stripped 8 bases from V and 3 bases from J, with 11 bases between. DNA of the CDR3: TGTGCCAGCGGGCGGGGGCTCTACGAGCAGTACTTC. Translating gives CASGRGLYEQYF.

The V gene is TRBV28, the J gene TRBJ2-2; possibly TRBD1 for D (6 bases). V was trimmed by 4 bases and J by 4 bases, leaving 10 bases between them. Germline lookup yields CDR1 MDHEN and CDR2 SYDVKM. The CDR3 loop spans 14 amino acids. CDR3: CASSSTGITGELFF. The CDR3 nucleotides are TGTGCCAGCAGTTCTACAGGGATCACCGGGGAGCTGTTTTTT.

V is TRBV5-4 and J is TRBJ1-3; D perhaps matches TRBD1 (5 bases). Trimming stripped 4 bases from V and 0 bases from J, with 14 bases between. The germline CDR1 and CDR2 sequences are SGHNT and YYREEE (reference sequence). The CDR3 runs to 16 residues. CDR3 in amino acids: CASSLSGGPSGNTIYF. The CDR3 bases are TGTGCCAGCAGCCTATCCGGGGGACCCTCTGGAAACACCATATATTTT.

The chain links TRBV7-3 to TRBJ2-2; TRBD2 matches at 7 bases. Germline CDR1 reads SGHTA; CDR2 reads FQGTGA. The junction had 3 bases not matched to a gene; V was cut back by 5 bases and J by 3 bases. The CDR3 has 14 residues. CDR3 residues: CASSPTSDTGELFF. CDR3 DNA: TGTGCCAGCAGCCCCACTAGCGACACCGGGGAGCTGTTTTTT.

The rearrangement joins TRBV7-9 to TRBJ2-1; the match to TRBD2 covers 7 bases. CDR3 length equals 16 residues. The junction had 8 bases not matched to a gene; V was cut back by 1 base and J by 5 bases. CDR1 and CDR2 from the germline V gene are SEHNR and FQNEAQ (reference sequence). CDR3 loop: CASSLEGGRAHNEQFF. CDR3 nucleotide sequence: TGTGCCAGCAGCTTAGAAGGTGGGAGGGCCCACAATGAGCAGTTCTTC.

This clone was detected once. This rearrangement joins TRBV19 to TRBJ2-6; weak D call: TRBD2 (6 bases). Trimming pared 9 bases from V and 4 bases from J, leaving 16 bases between. Germline V gives CDR1 LNHDA, CDR2 SQIVND (reference sequence). CDR3 length: 15 residues. DNA of the CDR3: TGTGCCAGCTTCGGGTACGGGAGCGGGGCCAACGTCCTGACTTTC. As protein: CASFGYGSGANVLTF.

This chain connects TRBV25-1 to TRBJ1-1; perhaps TRBD1 as D (5 bases). Deletions cut 7 bases from V and 3 bases from J, with 12 bases between. Per the germline V gene, CDR1 is MGHDK and CDR2 is SYGVNS. CDR3 length: 13 amino acids. This CDR3 reads CASTGLLDTEAFF. In nucleotides, the CDR3 is TGTGCCAGCACAGGGCTACTGGACACTGAAGCTTTCTTT.

This sequence joins TRBV29-1 and TRBJ2-3, with TRBD2 matching over 14 bases. This CDR3 has 14 residues. Germline CDR1 SQVTM, CDR2 ANQGSEA. V lost 8 bases to trimming and J lost 6 bases; unmatched junction nucleotides: 7. The CDR3 DNA follows: TGCAGCTCGCCGGGACTAGCGGGAGCGGATACGCAGTATTTT. Its protein product is CSSPGLAGADTQYF.

This chain connects TRBV27 to TRBJ2-7; tentatively, D is TRBD2 (5 bases). CDR3 size: 15 residues. V was shortened by 5 bases and J by 3 bases, with 17 bases between the two germline ends. CDR1 and CDR2 from the germline V gene are MNHEY and SMNVEV (reference sequence). The CDR3 loop reads CASSPLAGVIYEQYF. CDR3 coding DNA: TGTGCCAGCAGTCCTTTGGCGGGCGTGATCTACGAGCAGTACTTC.

This clone was picked up one time. The V call is TRBV19, the J call TRBJ1-5, with 11 bases identical to TRBD1. The CDR3 extends over 15 amino acids. With 6 bases clipped from V and 3 bases from J, the junction kept 4 bases outside the gene matches. Germline CDR1 LNHDA, CDR2 SQIVND (reference sequence). CDR3 loop: CASRTGQGDNQPQHF. Here the CDR3 DNA reads TGTGCCAGTAGGACGGGACAGGGGGACAATCAGCCCCAGCATTTT.

V gene TRBV15 combines with J gene TRBJ2-1; D perhaps matches TRBD2 (7 bases). The CDR3 is 15 amino acids. With 5 bases removed from V and 9 bases from J, the gap between germline ends came to 20 bases. Germline CDR1 is LNHNV and CDR2 is YYDKDF (reference sequence). CDR3 protein: CATSAAGAGVGEQFF. The CDR3 DNA reads TGTGCCACCAGCGCGGCAGGGGCGGGGGTCGGTGAGCAGTTCTTC.

The chain recombines TRBV19 with TRBJ1-1, with TRBD1 as a possible D gene (6 bases). Per the germline V gene, CDR1 is LNHDA and CDR2 is SQIVND (reference sequence). V lost 5 bases, J lost 3 bases, and 13 bases lay in between. This CDR3 is built from 14 residues. The CDR3 DNA reads as TGTGCCAGTAGTGGGCCACAGGGATACACTGAAGCTTTCTTT. Translation: CASSGPQGYTEAFF.

V is TRBV3-1 (or the pseudogene TRBV3-2) and J is TRBJ1-1; D gene ambiguous. The CDR3 is made up of 15 amino acids. V dropped 5 bases and J dropped 1 base, with 14 bases sitting between them. Germline values: CDR1 LGHDT, CDR2 YNNKEL (reference sequence). The CDR3 nucleotides read TGTGCCAGCAGCAGACTAAGGGAGGGGAACACTGAAGCTTTCTTT. Encoded protein: CASSRLREGNTEAFF.

The V and J genes are TRBV3-1 (or the pseudogene TRBV3-2) and TRBJ2-1, with 12 nucleotides matching TRBD2. Looked up from germline, CDR1 is LGHDT and CDR2 is YNNKEL (reference sequence). This CDR3 is built from 17 residues. After removal of 1 base from V and 6 bases from J, the junction contained 7 bases not matched to a gene. As DNA, the CDR3 is TGTGCCAGCAGCCAAGTTCGGGCTAGCGGGAGGGCCAATGAGCAGTTCTTC. Protein: CASSQVRASGRANEQFF.

The CDR3 nucleotides are TGTGCCAGCAGTTCCGGGACTAGCGGGAGCTCCTACAATGAGCAGTTCTTC. Translation gives CASSSGTSGSSYNEQFF. V and J are TRBV6-2 or TRBV6-3 and TRBJ2-1, with 14 nucleotides matching TRBD2. The CDR3 contains 17 residues. Germline V gene lookup returns CDR1 MNHEY and CDR2 SVGEGT. The V gene end was trimmed by 4 bases and the J gene end by 0 bases; junction bases not matched to a gene: 2.

The gene calls are TRBV6-5 and TRBJ2-7; 9 bases agree with TRBD1. This CDR3 contains 15 residues. V gave up 0 bases and J gave up 3 bases; unmatched junction bases: 3. Looked up from germline, CDR1 is MNHEY and CDR2 is SVGAGI. CDR3 in DNA: TGTGCCAGCAGTTACTCGGGACAGGGACACTACGAGCAGTACTTC. Encoded protein: CASSYSGQGHYEQYF.

The V gene is TRBV2, the J gene TRBJ2-7; 7 positions match TRBD2. The trim removed 6 bases at V and 7 bases at J, leaving 6 bases unmatched. Germline lookup yields CDR1 SNHLY and CDR2 FYNNEI. CDR3 length: 12 amino acids. CDR3 DNA sequence: TGTGCCAGCAGAGAGACTAGCCGAGAGCAGTACGTC. This sequence encodes CASRETSREQYV.

The chain joins TRBV5-1 to TRBJ2-3; no firm D call. This CDR3 region has 12 residues. V shed 4 bases and J shed 2 bases, with 5 bases lying between them. Looked up from germline, CDR1 is SGHRS and CDR2 is YFSETQ. CDR3 loop: CASSPPTDTQYF. The CDR3 DNA reads TGCGCCAGCAGCCCTCCCACAGATACGCAGTATTTT. Combining the CDR3 with reference TRBV5-1 and TRBJ2-3 gives the whole variable domain KAGVTQTPRYLIKTRGQQVTLSCSPISGHRSVSWYQQTPGQGLQFLFEYFSETQRNKGNFPGRFSGRQFSNSRSEMNVSTLELGDSALYLCASSPPTDTQYFGPGTRLTVL.

The gene calls are TRBV9 and TRBJ2-1, with 10 bases lining up with TRBD1. With V trimmed by 4 bases and J by 7 bases, 8 bases remained unmatched. The length of the CDR3 is 15 residues. Germline assignment: CDR1 SGDLS and CDR2 YYNGEE. CDR3 protein: CASSSTGGVGNEQFF. The CDR3 DNA reads as TGTGCCAGCAGCTCGACAGGGGGCGTAGGGAATGAGCAGTTCTTC.